One sample yielded the 30 T cell receptor beta chains listed below, sequenced in a study of a mutant IDH1 vaccine in newly diagnosed glioma. Using immunoSEQ multiplex PCR, the repertoire was profiled, and TCRdb retains in-frame clones only, with some absent. The data show tens of thousands of clones, just under 80% seen once. For these receptors, no antigen is known. Sample time point: week 35, safety follow-up. With topical imiquimod, each dose of the vaccine consisted of 300 ug of mutant IDH1 20-mer peptide. Sequencing used PBMCs, obtained from a glioma patient whose treatment included an IDH1 peptide vaccine. These receptors all stem from a man aged 40-49 years with glioma. Some clones in this sample may be carry-over from other donors' samples.

The V gene is TRBV7-8, the J gene TRBJ1-4; 7 nucleotides line up with TRBD1. The CDR3 contains 14 residues. Germline trimming cut 5 bases from V and 3 bases from J; bases unmatched to any gene: 3. Germline CDR1 reads SGHVS; CDR2 reads FQNEAQ. CDR3 DNA sequence: TGTGCCAGCAGCCTCGGGACAGCTAATGAAAAACTGTTTTTT. Amino acid sequence: CASSLGTANEKLFF. Full variable domain (missing parts from reference TRBV7-8 and TRBJ1-4): GAGVSQSPRYKVAKRGQDVALRCDPISGHVSLFWYQQALGQGPEFLTYFQNEAQLDKSGLPSDRFFAERPEGSVSTLKIQRTQQEDSAVYLCASSLGTANEKLFFGSGTQLSVL.

The CDR3 bases are TGTGCCAGCAAGCCGGGACAATGGAACACTGAAGCTTTCTTT. This translates into CASKPGQWNTEAFF. The gene calls are TRBV6-4 and TRBJ1-1; a possible D gene is TRBD1 (6 bases). Germline V gene sequence: CDR1 MRHNA, CDR2 SNTAGT. Trimming stripped 7 bases from V and 1 base from J, with 13 bases between. The CDR3 loop spans 14 amino acids.

In its sample, this clone is medium-sized. The chain employs TRBV10-1 and TRBJ2-1, with unresolved D. V was clipped by 4 bases and J by 3 bases, with 7 bases between them. The V gene's germline CDR1 is WNHNN and CDR2 SYGVQD (reference sequence). This CDR3 contains 13 residues. CDR3 region: CASSVRSYNEQFF. The CDR3 nucleotides are TGCGCCAGCAGTGTGAGAAGCTACAATGAGCAGTTCTTC.

This clone was detected only once. The chain links TRBV21-1 to TRBJ1-4. TRBV21-1 is a listed pseudogene. The CDR3 is made up of 10 amino acids. In nucleotides, the CDR3 is TGTGCCAGCAGCCGCGAAAAACTGTTTTTT. Residues: CASSREKLFF.

The chain has TRBV15 and TRBJ2-2; TRBD2 aligns across 10 bases. In germline, CDR1 is LNHNV, CDR2 YYDKDF (reference sequence). This CDR3 spans 14 amino acids. The V gene end was trimmed by 6 bases and the J gene end by 5 bases; junction bases not matched to a gene: 3. CDR3 sequence reads: CATRSSGGTGELFF. CDR3 nucleotide sequence: TGTGCCACCAGGAGTAGCGGGGGGACCGGGGAGCTGTTTTTT.

This clone has just a few counts. The chain employs TRBV6-6 and TRBJ1-2; D may be TRBD1 (5 bases). This CDR3 is built from 16 residues. Germline loops: CDR1 MNHNY, CDR2 SVGAGI (reference sequence). Trimming took 2 bases from V and 0 from J, leaving 13 bases between them. The CDR3 spells CASSYIIRGTNYGYTF. In nucleotides, the CDR3 is TGTGCCAGCAGTTACATTATTCGGGGGACTAACTATGGCTACACCTTC.

The chain employs TRBV5-5 and TRBJ2-7; 7 bases match TRBD1. The ends lost 4 bases at V and 3 bases at J; junction bases unmatched: 4. The CDR3 length is 13 residues. Germline V gene sequence: CDR1 SGHKS, CDR2 YYEKEE (reference sequence). CDR3 bases: TGTGCCAGCAGCCCGGGACAGAACTACGAGCAGTACTTC. Its translation is CASSPGQNYEQYF.

The rearrangement uses TRBV7-8 and TRBJ2-1, with TRBD2 matching 7 bases. With 7 bases clipped from V and 5 bases from J, the junction kept 5 bases outside the gene matches. CDR1 SGHVS and CDR2 FQNEAQ come from the germline V gene. The CDR3 consists of 13 residues. CDR3 loop: CASIDAGDNEQFF. CDR3 nucleotide sequence: TGTGCCAGCATCGACGCGGGGGACAATGAGCAGTTCTTC.

This clone turned up a few times. The chain links TRBV6-1 to TRBJ2-7; D may correspond to TRBD1 or TRBD2 (5 bases each). Germline V gene lookup returns CDR1 MNHNS and CDR2 SASEGT. V dropped 2 bases and J dropped 1 base, with 18 bases sitting between them. This CDR3 spans 17 amino acids. This chain's CDR3 is CASSESRRTGGSYEQYF. The CDR3 DNA sequence: TGTGCCAGCAGTGAATCTCGAAGAACAGGAGGTTCCTACGAGCAGTACTTC.

This clone turned up a few times. This chain uses TRBV6-5 with TRBJ1-2; 7 bases fit TRBD1. Germline V gives CDR1 MNHEY, CDR2 SVGAGI. V dropped 2 bases and J dropped 6; count of bases not matched to a gene: 6. CDR3 length: 14 amino acids. The CDR3 region has the DNA TGTGCCAGCAGTTACAGGGGGCAATATGATGGCTACACCTTC. It specifies CASSYRGQYDGYTF.

This chain joins TRBV7-9 and TRBJ1-1; D possibly corresponds to TRBD1 (5 bases). This CDR3 region has 13 residues. V shed 2 bases and J shed 1 base, with 5 bases lying between them. The germline CDR1 and CDR2 sequences are SEHNR and FQNEAQ (reference sequence). CDR3 sequence reads: CASSLQGNTEAFF. The CDR3 coding sequence is TGTGCCAGCAGCTTACAGGGGAACACTGAAGCTTTCTTT.

This clone was detected a few times. The genes are TRBV19 and TRBJ1-1; 11 bases align to TRBD1. CDR3 length: 14 amino acids. V shed 6 bases and J 5 bases; nucleotides not matched to a gene: 5. Germline CDR1 LNHDA, CDR2 SQIVND (reference sequence). CDR3 amino acids: CASRPGTGGTEAFF. The CDR3 bases are TGTGCCAGTAGGCCCGGGACAGGGGGAACTGAAGCTTTCTTT.

This clone has more than one count but fewer than ten. This chain connects TRBV7-9 to TRBJ1-5; 9 bases are shared with TRBD1. The length of the CDR3 is 17 residues. Germline CDR1 is SEHNR and CDR2 is FQNEAQ (reference sequence). V was clipped by 3 bases and J by 2 bases; unmatched bases: 8. The CDR3 coding sequence is TGTGCCAGCAGCTTTCGCATACAGGGGGCGGGCAATCAGCCCCAGCATTTT. This encodes CASSFRIQGAGNQPQHF.

This clone was observed once. The chain has TRBV9 and TRBJ2-4, with 7 bases that match TRBD2. J was trimmed by 0 bases and V by 5 bases; bases with no gene match: 2. From germline, CDR1 is SGDLS and CDR2 YYNGEE. The CDR3 is 14 residues long. In DNA, the CDR3 is TGTGCCAGCAGATCGGGGGGAGCCAAAAACATTCAGTACTTC. This encodes CASRSGGAKNIQYF.

This chain joins TRBV5-4 and TRBJ1-1; D is uncertain. The V end lost 3 bases, the J end lost 4 bases, and 13 bases lay between the germline ends. The CDR3 runs 14 residues. Germline V gives CDR1 SGHNT, CDR2 YYREEE (reference sequence). CDR3 loop: CASSWNPGGTEAFF. The CDR3 DNA reads as TGTGCCAGCAGCTGGAACCCGGGAGGCACTGAAGCTTTCTTT.

This clone was detected a few times. J is TRBJ2-7 and V is TRBV19; 12 nucleotides agree with TRBD2. The V gene end was trimmed by 5 bases and the J gene end by 1 base; junction bases not matched to a gene: 3. In germline, CDR1 is LNHDA, CDR2 SQIVND (reference sequence). The CDR3 spans 15 residues. The CDR3, as DNA: TGTGCCAGTAGTCCGACTAGCGGGGGATCCTACGAGCAGTACTTC. Translating gives CASSPTSGGSYEQYF.

The rearrangement uses TRBV7-6 and TRBJ2-5, with 7 bases lining up with TRBD2. The junction had 19 bases not matched to a gene; V was cut back by 7 bases and J by 5 bases. Per the germline V gene, CDR1 is SGHVS and CDR2 is FNYEAQ. The CDR3 is made up of 17 amino acids. This CDR3 is CASIPGVAGHKGETQYF. CDR3 sequence (DNA): TGTGCCAGCATCCCGGGGGTAGCGGGTCATAAAGGGGAGACCCAGTACTTC.

The chain employs TRBV5-1 and TRBJ1-3; maybe TRBD1 (5 bases). The CDR3 covers 15 residues. The V gene lost 0 bases and the J gene lost 0 bases, with 7 bases spanning the gap. In germline, CDR1 is SGHRS, CDR2 YFSETQ. In DNA form, the CDR3 reads TGCGCCAGCAGCTTGGGGGGGAGCTCTGGAAACACCATATATTTT. This encodes CASSLGGSSGNTIYF.

The chain links TRBV11-2 to TRBJ1-4, with D tentatively TRBD1 (5 bases). This CDR3 region has 14 residues. The V gene lost 2 bases and the J gene lost 5 bases, with 9 bases spanning the gap. Germline CDR1 reads SGHAT; CDR2 reads FQNNGV. CDR3 sequence: CASSLTGTNEKLFF. The CDR3 DNA follows: TGTGCCAGCAGCTTAACAGGAACAAATGAAAAACTGTTTTTT.

The V call is TRBV25-1, the J call TRBJ1-1; 7 positions agree with TRBD1. The CDR3 covers 15 residues. The V and J ends lost 0 bases and 5 bases, in that order; junction bases with no gene match: 6. Germline CDR1 MGHDK, CDR2 SYGVNS. The CDR3 bases are TGTGCCAGCAGTGAATATATTCAGGGGGGAACTGAAGCTTTCTTT. It codes for CASSEYIQGGTEAFF.

The chain employs TRBV6-5 and TRBJ1-2; tentative D call: TRBD1 (6 bases). The CDR3 loop spans 13 amino acids. V was clipped by 7 bases and J by 8 bases, with 17 bases between them. CDR1 is MNHEY, CDR2 SVGAGI, per germline. CDR3 loop: CASNTPSGGGYTF. CDR3 bases: TGTGCCAGCAACACCCCTTCCGGGGGCGGCTACACCTTC.

This clone was counted between two and nine times. The rearrangement uses TRBV30 and TRBJ1-1; 7 positions agree with TRBD1. In germline, CDR1 is GTSNPN, CDR2 SVGIG (reference sequence). J was trimmed by 7 bases and V by 4 bases; bases with no gene match: 6. The CDR3 spans 12 residues. DNA of the CDR3: TGTGCCTGGACTGCAGGGGGTCTTGAAGCTTTCTTT. Translated, it gives CAWTAGGLEAFF.

The genes are TRBV18 and TRBJ1-1; D is uncertain. V was trimmed by 2 bases and J by 0 bases, leaving 10 bases between them. Per the germline V gene, CDR1 is KGHSH and CDR2 is LQKENI. This CDR3 has 15 residues. CDR3 residues: CASSPSVRMNTEAFF. The CDR3 DNA follows: TGTGCCAGCTCACCATCGGTCCGTATGAACACTGAAGCTTTCTTT.

The rearrangement joins TRBV6-5 to TRBJ2-7; D perhaps matches TRBD2 (6 bases). The CDR3 is 15 residues long. The germline gives CDR1 MNHEY, CDR2 SVGAGI. V was shortened by 2 bases and J by 0 bases, with 11 bases between the two germline ends. In DNA form, the CDR3 reads TGTGCCAGCAGTTACGCGGGGAGGAGCTCCTACGAGCAGTACTTC. Amino acid sequence: CASSYAGRSSYEQYF.

The chain couples TRBV4-1 to TRBJ2-3, with TRBD1 identical over 7 bases. V trimming: 5 bases; J trimming: 5 bases; junction bases outside the gene matches: 10. The CDR3 has 15 residues. Germline V CDR1 and CDR2: MGHRA, YSYEKL. The CDR3 loop reads CASSSGQGDIDTQYF. CDR3 DNA: TGCGCCAGCAGCTCAGGGCAGGGGGATATAGATACGCAGTATTTT.

The V gene is TRBV6-6, the J gene TRBJ1-4; the match to TRBD1 covers 9 bases. The CDR3 extends over 16 amino acids. The trim removed 6 bases at V and 7 bases at J, leaving 12 bases unmatched. Per the germline V gene, CDR1 is MNHNY and CDR2 is SVGAGI (reference sequence). The CDR3 DNA reads TGTGCCAGCAGCTCCAACAGACAGGGGGGAGGTGAAAAACTGTTTTTT. Amino acids: CASSSNRQGGGEKLFF.

This chain links TRBV4-1 with TRBJ2-6; TRBD1 matches at 7 bases. The CDR3 sequence is 16 residues long. Germline V gives CDR1 MGHRA, CDR2 YSYEKL. V lost 4 bases, J lost 4 bases, and 7 bases stayed unmatched. The CDR3 coding sequence is TGCGCCAGCAGCCCGACAGGGTCAGAGGGGGCCAACGTCCTGACTTTC. Translating it yields CASSPTGSEGANVLTF.

This clone was observed once. The rearrangement links TRBV5-4 to TRBJ2-2; 7 bases match TRBD1. Germline values: CDR1 SGHNT, CDR2 YYREEE (reference sequence). J was trimmed by 8 bases and V by 4 bases; bases with no gene match: 8. The CDR3 sequence is 14 residues long. The CDR3 loop is CASSTGQLVGELFF. In DNA, the CDR3 is TGTGCCAGCAGCACGGGACAGCTAGTGGGGGAGCTGTTTTTT.

This rearrangement joins TRBV18 to TRBJ1-1; weak D call: TRBD1 (5 bases). CDR1 and CDR2 from the germline V gene are KGHSH and LQKENI. V gave up 4 bases and J gave up 7 bases, with 10 bases separating them. The length of the CDR3 is 12 residues. The CDR3 DNA follows: TGTGCCAGCTCACTCACAGGCAGTGAAGCTTTCTTT. Its translation: CASSLTGSEAFF.

V is TRBV30 and J is TRBJ2-5; D might be TRBD1 (7 bases). Looked up from germline, CDR1 is GTSNPN and CDR2 is SVGIG (reference sequence). Trimming removed 0 bases from V and 3 bases from J, with 11 bases in between. CDR3 length equals 14 residues. The CDR3 region is CAWSVGGTEETQYF. For the CDR3, the DNA is TGTGCCTGGAGTGTTGGGGGGACAGAAGAGACCCAGTACTTC.